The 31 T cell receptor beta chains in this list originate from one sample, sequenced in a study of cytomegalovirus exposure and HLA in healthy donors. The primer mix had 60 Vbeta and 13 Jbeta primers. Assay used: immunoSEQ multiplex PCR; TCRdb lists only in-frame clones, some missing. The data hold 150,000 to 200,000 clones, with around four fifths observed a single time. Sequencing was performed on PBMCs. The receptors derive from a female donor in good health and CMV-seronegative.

Here the CDR3 reads CASSQAAGQSYEQYF. The CDR3 nucleotides are TGCGCCAGCAGCCAAGCTGCGGGGCAATCCTACGAGCAGTACTTC. The chain carries TRBV4-3 and TRBJ2-7, with D maybe TRBD2 (6 bases). Germline V gene lookup returns CDR1 LGHNA and CDR2 YSLEER. Trimming removed 1 base at V and 1 base at J, with 11 bases between. The CDR3 consists of 15 residues.

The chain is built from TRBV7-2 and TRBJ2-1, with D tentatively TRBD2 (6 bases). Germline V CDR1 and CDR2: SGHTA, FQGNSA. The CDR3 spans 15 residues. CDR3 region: CATPGPGGKNNEQFF. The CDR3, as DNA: TGTGCTACCCCGGGCCCCGGGGGTAAGAACAATGAGCAGTTCTTC.

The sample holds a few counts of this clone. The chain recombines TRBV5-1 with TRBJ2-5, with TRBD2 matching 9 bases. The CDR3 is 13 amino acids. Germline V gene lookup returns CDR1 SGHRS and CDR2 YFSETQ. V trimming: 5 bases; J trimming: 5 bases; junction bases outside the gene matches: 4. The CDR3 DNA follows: TGCGCCAGCAGTCTGAGCGGGAGGGAGACCCAGTACTTC. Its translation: CASSLSGRETQYF.

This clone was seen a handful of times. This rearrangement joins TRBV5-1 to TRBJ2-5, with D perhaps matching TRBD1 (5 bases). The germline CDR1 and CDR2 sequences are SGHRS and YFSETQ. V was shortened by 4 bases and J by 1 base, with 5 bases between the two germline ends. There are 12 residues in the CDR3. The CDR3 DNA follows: TGCGCCAGCAGCCAGGGCCAAGAGACCCAGTACTTC. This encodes CASSQGQETQYF. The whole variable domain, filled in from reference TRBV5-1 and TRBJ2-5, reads KAGVTQTPRYLIKTRGQQVTLSCSPISGHRSVSWYQQTPGQGLQFLFEYFSETQRNKGNFPGRFSGRQFSNSRSEMNVSTLELGDSALYLCASSQGQETQYFGPGTRLLVL.

Here the CDR3 reads CASSSGGAPTGELFF. As DNA, the CDR3 is TGTGCCAGTAGTAGCGGGGGGGCTCCCACCGGGGAGCTGTTTTTT. The chain couples TRBV19 to TRBJ2-2; 9 bases line up with TRBD2. Looked up from germline, CDR1 is LNHDA and CDR2 is SQIVND (reference sequence). V lost 4 bases, J lost 4 bases, and 4 bases stayed unmatched. This CDR3 comprises 15 residues.

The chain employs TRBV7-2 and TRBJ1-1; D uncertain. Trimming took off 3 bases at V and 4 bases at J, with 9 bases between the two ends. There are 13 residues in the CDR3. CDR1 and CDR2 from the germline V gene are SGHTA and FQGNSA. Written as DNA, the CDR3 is TGTGCCAGCAGCTTTCGAGTTGGCACTGAAGCTTTCTTT. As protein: CASSFRVGTEAFF.

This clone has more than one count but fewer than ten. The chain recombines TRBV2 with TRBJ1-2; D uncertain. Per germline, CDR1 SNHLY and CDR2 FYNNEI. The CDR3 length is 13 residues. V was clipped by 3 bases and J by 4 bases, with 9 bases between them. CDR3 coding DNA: TGTGCCAGCAGTGACAGGTTAAGCTATGGCTACACCTTC. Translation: CASSDRLSYGYTF.

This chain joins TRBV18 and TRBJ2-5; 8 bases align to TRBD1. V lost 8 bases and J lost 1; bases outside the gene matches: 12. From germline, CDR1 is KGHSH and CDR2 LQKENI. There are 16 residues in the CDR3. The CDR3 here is CASPLATGGLQETQYF. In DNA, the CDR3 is TGTGCCAGCCCCTTAGCTACAGGGGGACTCCAAGAGACCCAGTACTTC.

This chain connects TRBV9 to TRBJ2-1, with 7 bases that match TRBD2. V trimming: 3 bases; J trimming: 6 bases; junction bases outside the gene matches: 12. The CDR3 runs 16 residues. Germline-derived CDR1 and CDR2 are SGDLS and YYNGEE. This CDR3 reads CASSGALARPINEQFF. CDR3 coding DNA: TGTGCCAGCAGCGGAGCACTAGCGAGGCCAATCAATGAGCAGTTCTTC.

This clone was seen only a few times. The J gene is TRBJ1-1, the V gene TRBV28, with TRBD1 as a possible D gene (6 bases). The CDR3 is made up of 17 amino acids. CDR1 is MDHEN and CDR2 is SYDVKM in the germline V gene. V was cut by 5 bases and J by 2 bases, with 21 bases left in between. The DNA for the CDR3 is TGTGCCAGCAGTATCTACCCTCGACAGGATGTTAACACTGAAGCTTTCTTT. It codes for CASSIYPRQDVNTEAFF. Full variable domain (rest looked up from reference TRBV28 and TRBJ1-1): DVKVTQSSRYLVKRTGEKVFLECVQDMDHENMFWYRQDPGLGLRLIYFSYDVKMKEKGDIPEGYSVSREKKERFSLILESASTNQTSMYLCASSIYPRQDVNTEAFFGQGTRLTVV.

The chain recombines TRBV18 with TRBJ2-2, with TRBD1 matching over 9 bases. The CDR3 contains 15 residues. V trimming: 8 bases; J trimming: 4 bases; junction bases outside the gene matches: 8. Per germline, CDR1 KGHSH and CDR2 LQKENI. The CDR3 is CASPRTGASTGELFF. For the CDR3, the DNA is TGTGCCAGCCCCCGGACAGGGGCGAGCACCGGGGAGCTGTTTTTT.

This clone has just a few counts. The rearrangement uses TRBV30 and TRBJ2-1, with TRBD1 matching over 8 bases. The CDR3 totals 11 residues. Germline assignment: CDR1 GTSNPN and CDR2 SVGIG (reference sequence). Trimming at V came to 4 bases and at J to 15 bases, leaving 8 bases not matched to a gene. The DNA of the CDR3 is TGTGCCTGGACAGGGGGCAGGGGGCCGTTCTTC. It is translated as CAWTGGRGPFF.

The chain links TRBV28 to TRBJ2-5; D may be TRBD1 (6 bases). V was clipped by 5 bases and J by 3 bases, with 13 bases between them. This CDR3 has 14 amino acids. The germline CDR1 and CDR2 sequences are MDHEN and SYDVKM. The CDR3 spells CASSMGAGEETQYF. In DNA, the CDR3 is TGTGCCAGCAGTATGGGGGCAGGAGAAGAGACCCAGTACTTC.

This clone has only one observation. The CDR3 nucleotides are TGTGCCAGCAGCTTAATACCCGACAGGGTGGGACAGCCCCAGCATTTT. It yields the protein CASSLIPDRVGQPQHF. The gene calls are TRBV7-8 and TRBJ1-5, with 7 bases matching TRBD1. Unmatched junction bases numbered 11, after V lost 2 bases and J lost 7 bases. The CDR3 length is 16 residues. CDR1 is SGHVS, CDR2 FQNEAQ, per germline.

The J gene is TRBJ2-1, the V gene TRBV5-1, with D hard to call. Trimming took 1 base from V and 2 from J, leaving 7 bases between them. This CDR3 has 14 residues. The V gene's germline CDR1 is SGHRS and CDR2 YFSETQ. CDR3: CASSLKNTYNEQFF. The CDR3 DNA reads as TGCGCCAGCAGCTTGAAGAACACCTACAATGAGCAGTTCTTC.

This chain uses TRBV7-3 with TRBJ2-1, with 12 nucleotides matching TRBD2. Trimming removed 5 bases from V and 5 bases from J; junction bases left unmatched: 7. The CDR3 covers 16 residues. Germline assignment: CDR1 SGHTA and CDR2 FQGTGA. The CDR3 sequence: CASSTLAGGGHNEQFF. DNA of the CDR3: TGTGCCAGCAGCACCCTAGCGGGAGGGGGACACAATGAGCAGTTCTTC.

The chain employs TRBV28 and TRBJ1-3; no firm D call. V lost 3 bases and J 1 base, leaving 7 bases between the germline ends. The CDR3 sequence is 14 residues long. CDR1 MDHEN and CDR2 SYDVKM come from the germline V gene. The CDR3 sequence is CASSFGRSGNTIYF. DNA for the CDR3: TGTGCCAGCAGTTTCGGGAGGTCTGGAAACACCATATATTTT.

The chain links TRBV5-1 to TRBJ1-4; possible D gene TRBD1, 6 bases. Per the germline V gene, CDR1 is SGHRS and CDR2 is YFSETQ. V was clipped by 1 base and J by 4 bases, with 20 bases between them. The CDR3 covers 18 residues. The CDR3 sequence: CASSLLAGANGLNEKLFF. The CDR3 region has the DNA TGCGCCAGCAGCTTGTTGGCAGGGGCGAACGGCCTTAATGAAAAACTGTTTTTT.

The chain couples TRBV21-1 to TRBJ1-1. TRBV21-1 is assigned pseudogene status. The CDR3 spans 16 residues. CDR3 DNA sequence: TGTGCCAGCAGCAAAGCGCTGGGGGGGCTCCACACTGAAGCTTTCTTT. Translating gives CASSKALGGLHTEAFF.

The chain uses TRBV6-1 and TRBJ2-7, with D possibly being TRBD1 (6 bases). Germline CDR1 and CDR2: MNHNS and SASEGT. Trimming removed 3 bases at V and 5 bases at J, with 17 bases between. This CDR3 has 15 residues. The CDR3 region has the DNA TGTGCCAGCAGTGATATCGGGACACCCAAAAACGAGCAGTACTTC. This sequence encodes CASSDIGTPKNEQYF.

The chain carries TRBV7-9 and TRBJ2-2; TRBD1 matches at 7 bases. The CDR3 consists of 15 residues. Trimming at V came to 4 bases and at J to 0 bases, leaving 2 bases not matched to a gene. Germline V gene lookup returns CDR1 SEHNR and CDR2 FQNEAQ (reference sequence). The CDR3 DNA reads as TGTGCCAGCAGCTGGACAGGTTCGAACACCGGGGAGCTGTTTTTT. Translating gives CASSWTGSNTGELFF.

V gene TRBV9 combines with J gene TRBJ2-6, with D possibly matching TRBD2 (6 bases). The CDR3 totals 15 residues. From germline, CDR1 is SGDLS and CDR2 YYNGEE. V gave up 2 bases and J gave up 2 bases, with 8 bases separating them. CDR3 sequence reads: CASSVEGTGANVLTF. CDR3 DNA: TGTGCCAGCAGCGTGGAGGGGACTGGGGCCAACGTCCTGACTTTC. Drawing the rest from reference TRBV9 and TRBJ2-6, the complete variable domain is DSGVTQTPKHLITATGQRVTLRCSPRSGDLSVYWYQQSLDQGLQFLIQYYNGEERAKGNILERFSAQQFPDLHSELNLSSLELGDSALYFCASSVEGTGANVLTFGAGSRLTVL.

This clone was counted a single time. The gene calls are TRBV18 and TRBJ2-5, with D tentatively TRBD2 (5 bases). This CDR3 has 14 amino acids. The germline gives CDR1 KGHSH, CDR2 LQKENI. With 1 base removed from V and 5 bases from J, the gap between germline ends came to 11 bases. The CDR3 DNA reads TGTGCCAGCTCACCACAAGGACTTTGGGAGACCCAGTACTTC. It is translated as CASSPQGLWETQYF. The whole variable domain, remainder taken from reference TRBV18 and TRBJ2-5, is NAGVMQNPRHLVRRRGQEARLRCSPMKGHSHVYWYRQLPEEGLKFMVYLQKENIIDESGMPKERFSAEFPKEGPSILRIQQVVRGDSAAYFCASSPQGLWETQYFGPGTRLLVL.

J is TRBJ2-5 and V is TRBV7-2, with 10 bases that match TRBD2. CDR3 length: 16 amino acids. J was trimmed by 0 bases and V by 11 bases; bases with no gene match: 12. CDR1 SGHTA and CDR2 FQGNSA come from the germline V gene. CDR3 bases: TGTGCCTCCGCTAGCGGGGGACGAGGGTACCAAGAGACCCAGTACTTC. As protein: CASASGGRGYQETQYF.

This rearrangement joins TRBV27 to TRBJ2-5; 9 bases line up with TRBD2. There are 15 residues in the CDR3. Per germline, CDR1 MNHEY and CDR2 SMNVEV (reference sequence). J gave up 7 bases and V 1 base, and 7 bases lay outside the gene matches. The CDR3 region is CASSLWAGGLGTQYF. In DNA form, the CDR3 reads TGTGCCAGCAGTTTATGGGCGGGGGGGCTAGGGACCCAGTACTTC.

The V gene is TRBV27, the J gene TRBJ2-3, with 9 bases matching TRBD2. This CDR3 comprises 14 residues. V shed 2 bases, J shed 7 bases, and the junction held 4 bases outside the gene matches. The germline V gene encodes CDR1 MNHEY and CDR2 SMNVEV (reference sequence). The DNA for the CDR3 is TGTGCCAGCAGTTTAGGGCTAGCGGGGTATACGCAGTATTTT. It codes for CASSLGLAGYTQYF.

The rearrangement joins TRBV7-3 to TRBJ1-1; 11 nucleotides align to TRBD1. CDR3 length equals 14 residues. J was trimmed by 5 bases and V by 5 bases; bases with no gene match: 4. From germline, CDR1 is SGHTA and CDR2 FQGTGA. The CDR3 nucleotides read TGTGCCAGCAGCCCCGGGACAGGGGGGACTGAAGCTTTCTTT. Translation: CASSPGTGGTEAFF.

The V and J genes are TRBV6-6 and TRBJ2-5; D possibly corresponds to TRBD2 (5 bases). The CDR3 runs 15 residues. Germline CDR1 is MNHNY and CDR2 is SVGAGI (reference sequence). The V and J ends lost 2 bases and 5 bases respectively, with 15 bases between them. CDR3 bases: TGTGCCAGCAGTTACCGTTACCTAGCTGATGAGACCCAGTACTTC. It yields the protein CASSYRYLADETQYF.

The CDR3 sequence is CAWTGSVSGAFF. The CDR3 bases are TGTGCCTGGACGGGATCCGTGTCGGGTGCTTTCTTT. This chain joins TRBV30 and TRBJ1-1, with unresolved D. CDR1 is GTSNPN and CDR2 is SVGIG in the germline V gene (reference sequence). V dropped 4 bases and J dropped 11 bases, with 17 bases sitting between them. The CDR3 has 12 residues.

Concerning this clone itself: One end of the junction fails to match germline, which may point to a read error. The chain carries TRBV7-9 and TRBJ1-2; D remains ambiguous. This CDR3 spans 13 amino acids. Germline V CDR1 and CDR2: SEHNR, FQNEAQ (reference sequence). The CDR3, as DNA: TGTTCCAGCAGCCCGACATCAGCCTATGGCTACACCTTC. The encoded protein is CSSSPTSAYGYTF.

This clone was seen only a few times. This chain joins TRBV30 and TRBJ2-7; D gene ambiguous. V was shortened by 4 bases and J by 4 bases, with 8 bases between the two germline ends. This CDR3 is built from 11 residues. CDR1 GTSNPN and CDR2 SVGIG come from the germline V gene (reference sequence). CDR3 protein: CAWMAAYEQYF. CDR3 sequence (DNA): TGTGCCTGGATGGCGGCTTACGAGCAGTACTTC.